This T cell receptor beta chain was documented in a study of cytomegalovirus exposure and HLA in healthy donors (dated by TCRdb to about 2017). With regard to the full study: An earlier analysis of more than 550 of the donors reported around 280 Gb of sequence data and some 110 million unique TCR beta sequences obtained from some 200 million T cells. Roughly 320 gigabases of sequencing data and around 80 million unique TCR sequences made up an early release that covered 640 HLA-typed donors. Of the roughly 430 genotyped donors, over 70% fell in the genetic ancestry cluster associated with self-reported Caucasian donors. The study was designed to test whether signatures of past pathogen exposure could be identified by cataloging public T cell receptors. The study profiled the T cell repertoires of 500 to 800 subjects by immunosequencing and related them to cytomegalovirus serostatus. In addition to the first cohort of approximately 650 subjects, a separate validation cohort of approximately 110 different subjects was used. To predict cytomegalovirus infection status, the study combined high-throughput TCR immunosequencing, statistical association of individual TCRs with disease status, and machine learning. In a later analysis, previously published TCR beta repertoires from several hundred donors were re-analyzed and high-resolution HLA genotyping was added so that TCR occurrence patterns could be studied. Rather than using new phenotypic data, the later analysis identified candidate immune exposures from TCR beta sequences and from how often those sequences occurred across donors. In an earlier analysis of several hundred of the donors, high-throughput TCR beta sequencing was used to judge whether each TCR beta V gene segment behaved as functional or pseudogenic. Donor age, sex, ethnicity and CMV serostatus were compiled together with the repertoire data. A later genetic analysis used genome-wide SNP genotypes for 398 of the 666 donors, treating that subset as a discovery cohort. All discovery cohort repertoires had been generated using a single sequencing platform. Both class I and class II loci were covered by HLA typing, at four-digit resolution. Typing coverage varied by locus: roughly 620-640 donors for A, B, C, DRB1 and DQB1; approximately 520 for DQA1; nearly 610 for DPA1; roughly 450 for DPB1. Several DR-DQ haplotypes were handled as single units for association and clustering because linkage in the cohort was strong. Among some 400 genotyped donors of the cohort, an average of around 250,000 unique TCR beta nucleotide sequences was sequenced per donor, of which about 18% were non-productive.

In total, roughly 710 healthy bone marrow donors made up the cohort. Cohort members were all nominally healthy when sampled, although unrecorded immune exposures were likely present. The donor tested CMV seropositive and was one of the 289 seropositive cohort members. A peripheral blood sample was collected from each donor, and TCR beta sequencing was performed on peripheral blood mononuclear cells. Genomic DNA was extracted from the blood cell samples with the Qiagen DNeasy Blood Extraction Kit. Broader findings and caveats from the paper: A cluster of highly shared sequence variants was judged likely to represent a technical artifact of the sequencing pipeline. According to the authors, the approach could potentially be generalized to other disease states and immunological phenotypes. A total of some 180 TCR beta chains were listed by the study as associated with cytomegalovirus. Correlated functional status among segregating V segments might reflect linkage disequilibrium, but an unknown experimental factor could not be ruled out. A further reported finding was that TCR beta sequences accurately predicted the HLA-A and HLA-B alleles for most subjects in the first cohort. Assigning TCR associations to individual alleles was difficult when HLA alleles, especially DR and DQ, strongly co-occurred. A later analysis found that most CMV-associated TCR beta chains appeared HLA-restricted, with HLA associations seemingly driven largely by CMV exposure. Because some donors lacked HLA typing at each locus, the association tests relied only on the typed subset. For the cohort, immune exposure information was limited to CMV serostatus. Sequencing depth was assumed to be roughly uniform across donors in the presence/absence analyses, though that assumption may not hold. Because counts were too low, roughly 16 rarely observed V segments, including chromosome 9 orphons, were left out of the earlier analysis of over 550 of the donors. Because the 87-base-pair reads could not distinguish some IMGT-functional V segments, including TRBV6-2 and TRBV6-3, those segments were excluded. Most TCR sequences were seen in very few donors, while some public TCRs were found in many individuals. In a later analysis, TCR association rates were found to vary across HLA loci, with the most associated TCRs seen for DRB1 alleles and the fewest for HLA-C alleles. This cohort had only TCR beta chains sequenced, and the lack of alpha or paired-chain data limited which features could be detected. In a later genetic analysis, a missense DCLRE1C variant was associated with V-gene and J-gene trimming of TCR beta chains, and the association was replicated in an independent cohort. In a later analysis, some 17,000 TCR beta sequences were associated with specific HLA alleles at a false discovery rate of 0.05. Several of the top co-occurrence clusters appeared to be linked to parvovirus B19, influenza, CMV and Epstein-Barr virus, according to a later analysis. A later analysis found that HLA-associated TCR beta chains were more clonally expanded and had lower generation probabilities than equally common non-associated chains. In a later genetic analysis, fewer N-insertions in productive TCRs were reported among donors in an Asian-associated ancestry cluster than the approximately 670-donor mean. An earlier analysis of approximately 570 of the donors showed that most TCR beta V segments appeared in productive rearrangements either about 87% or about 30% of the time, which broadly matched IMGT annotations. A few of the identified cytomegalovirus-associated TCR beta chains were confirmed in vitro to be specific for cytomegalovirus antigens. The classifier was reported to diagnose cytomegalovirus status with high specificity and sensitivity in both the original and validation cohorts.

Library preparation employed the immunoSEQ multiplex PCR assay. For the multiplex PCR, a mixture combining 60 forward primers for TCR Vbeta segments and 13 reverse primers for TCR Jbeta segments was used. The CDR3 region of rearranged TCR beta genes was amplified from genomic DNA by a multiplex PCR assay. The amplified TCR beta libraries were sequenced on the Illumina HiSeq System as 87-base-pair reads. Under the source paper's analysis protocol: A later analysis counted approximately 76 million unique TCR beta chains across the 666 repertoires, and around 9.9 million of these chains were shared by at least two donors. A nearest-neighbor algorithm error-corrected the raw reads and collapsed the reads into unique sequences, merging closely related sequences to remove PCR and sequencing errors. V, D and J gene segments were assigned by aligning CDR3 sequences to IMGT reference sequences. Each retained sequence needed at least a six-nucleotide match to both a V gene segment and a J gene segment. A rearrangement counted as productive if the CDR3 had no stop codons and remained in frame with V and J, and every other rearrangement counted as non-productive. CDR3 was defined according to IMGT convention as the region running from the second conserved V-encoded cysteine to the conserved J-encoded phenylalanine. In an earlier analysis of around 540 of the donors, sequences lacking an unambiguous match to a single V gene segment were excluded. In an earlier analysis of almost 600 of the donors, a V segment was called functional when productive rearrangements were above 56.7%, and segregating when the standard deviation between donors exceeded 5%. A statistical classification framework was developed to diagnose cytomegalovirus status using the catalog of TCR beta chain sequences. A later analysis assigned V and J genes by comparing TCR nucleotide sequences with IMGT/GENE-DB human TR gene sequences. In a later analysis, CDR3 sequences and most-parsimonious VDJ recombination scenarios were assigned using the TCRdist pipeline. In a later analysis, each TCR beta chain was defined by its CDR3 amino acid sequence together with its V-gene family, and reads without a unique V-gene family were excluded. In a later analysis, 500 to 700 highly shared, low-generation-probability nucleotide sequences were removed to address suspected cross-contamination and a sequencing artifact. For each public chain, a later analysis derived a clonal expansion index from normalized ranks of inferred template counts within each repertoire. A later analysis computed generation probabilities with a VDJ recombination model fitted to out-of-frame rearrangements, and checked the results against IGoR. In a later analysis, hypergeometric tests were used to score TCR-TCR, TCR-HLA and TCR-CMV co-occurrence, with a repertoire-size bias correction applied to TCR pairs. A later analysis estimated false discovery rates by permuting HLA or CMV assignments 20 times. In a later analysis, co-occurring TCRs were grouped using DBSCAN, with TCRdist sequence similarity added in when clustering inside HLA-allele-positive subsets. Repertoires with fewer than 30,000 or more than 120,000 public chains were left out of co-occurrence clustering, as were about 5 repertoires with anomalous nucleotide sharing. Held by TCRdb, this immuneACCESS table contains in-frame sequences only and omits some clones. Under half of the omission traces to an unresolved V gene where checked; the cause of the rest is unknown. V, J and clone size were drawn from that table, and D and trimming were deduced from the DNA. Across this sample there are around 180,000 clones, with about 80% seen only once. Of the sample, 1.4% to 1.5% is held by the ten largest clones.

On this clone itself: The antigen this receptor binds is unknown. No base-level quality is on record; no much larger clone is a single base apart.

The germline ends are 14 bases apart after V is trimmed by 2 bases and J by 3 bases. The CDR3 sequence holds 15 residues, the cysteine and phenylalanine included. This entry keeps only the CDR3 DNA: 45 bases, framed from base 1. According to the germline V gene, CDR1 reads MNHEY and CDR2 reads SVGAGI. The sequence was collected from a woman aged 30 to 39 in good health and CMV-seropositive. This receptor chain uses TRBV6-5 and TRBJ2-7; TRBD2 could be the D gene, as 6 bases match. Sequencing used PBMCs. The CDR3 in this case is CASSYRGGSGYEQYF. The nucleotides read TGTGCCAGCAGTTACCGAGGAGGGTCCGGCTACGAGCAGTACTTC.